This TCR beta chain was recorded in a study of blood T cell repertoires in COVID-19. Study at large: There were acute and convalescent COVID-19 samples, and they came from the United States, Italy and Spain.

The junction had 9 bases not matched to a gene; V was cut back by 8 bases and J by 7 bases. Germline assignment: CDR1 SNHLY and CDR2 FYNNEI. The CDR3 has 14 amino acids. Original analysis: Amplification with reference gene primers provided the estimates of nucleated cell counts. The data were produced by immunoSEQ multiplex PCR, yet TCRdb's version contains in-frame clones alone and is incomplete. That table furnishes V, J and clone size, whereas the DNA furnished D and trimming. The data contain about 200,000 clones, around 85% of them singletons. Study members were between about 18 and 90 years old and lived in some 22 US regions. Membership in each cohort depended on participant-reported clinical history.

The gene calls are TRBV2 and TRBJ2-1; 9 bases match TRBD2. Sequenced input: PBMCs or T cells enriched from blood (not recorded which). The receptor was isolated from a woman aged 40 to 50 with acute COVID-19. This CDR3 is CASLAGIPGNEQFF. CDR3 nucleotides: TGTGCCAGCCTAGCGGGGATCCCTGGGAATGAGCAGTTCTTC.